The clone carrying this T cell receptor beta chain was seen more than once but under ten times. Using immunoSEQ multiplex PCR, the repertoire was profiled, and TCRdb retains in-frame clones only, with some absent. Among around 250,000 clones listed, around 80% were seen once. The data derive from a study of blood T cell repertoires in COVID-19. Sequencing was performed on peripheral blood. The receptor comes from a man aged 35 to 55 with active or convalescent COVID-19.

The CDR3 DNA follows: TGTGCCAGCAGCCACGATAGCACTAGCTCTGGAAACACCATATATTTT. Translating gives CASSHDSTSSGNTIYF. The chain links TRBV3-1 (or the pseudogene TRBV3-2) to TRBJ1-3; D gene uncertain. Germline lookup yields CDR1 LGHDT and CDR2 YNNKEL (reference sequence). With 3 bases removed from V and 0 bases from J, the gap between germline ends came to 12 bases. This CDR3 region has 16 residues.